This T cell receptor (beta chain) was recovered during a study of T cells after yellow fever vaccination. Study details: Libraries from low-cell-number fractions were prepared with the SMART-Seq v4 Ultra Low Input RNA kit. Study results and limitations: At about 97% for CD4 and about 87% for CD8, most primary-vaccination clones showed up again after the booster. A secondary response was less intense yet reached its peak sooner, at day 5 versus 15.

Template-switching 5'RACE yielded the TCR cDNA; a universal primer site and UMIs were added in the process. TCRdb ran MiXCR on the 5' RACE reads and lists one entry per CDR3 protein. This table holds around 360,000 distinct CDR3 sequences, under 14% found once. This clonotype turned up a few times. The antigen remains unidentified. The V gene end was trimmed by 2 bases and the J gene end by 2 bases; junction bases not matched to a gene: 15. From germline, CDR1 is DFQATT and CDR2 SNEGSKA (reference sequence). The CDR3 contains 18 residues. Sequencing used PBMCs, obtained on the day of the first yellow fever vaccination. This chain uses TRBV20-1 with TRBJ2-3, with TRBD2 matching over 8 bases. This TCR was sampled from a man younger than 35 who received the YFV17D yellow fever vaccine. The CDR3 DNA sequence: TGCAGTGCTAGACAGGACAGCGGGGGCCCCCTTCTCACAGATACGCAGTATTTT. The encoded protein is CSARQDSGGPLLTDTQYF.